The T cell receptor beta chain under discussion was sequenced for a study of blood T cell repertoires in COVID-19 (dated by TCRdb to 2018 to 2020). Notes on the research overall: Collaborator samples came from the United States, Italy and Spain and covered acute and convalescent phases of COVID-19. Samples were obtained from the ongoing ImmuneRACE study (first 160 participants) and from 1,254 subjects provided by 6 global collaborators. The repertoires were released in a freely available public database intended as a resource for research on the immune response to SARS-CoV-2. HLA class I and class II types, where available, came from metadata supplied by the sample provider rather than from assay-based typing. Deeply sampled blood TCRbeta repertoires from subjects exposed to, actively infected with, or recovered from COVID-19 were included in the dataset. Nearly every sample came with metadata listing a de-identified subject ID, COVID-19 status, age in years and sex. The material from the prospective study consisted of cDNA or gDNA derived from T cells, B-cell-depleted T cells, or PBMCs. Results the study describes overall, beyond this receptor: The amount of clinical and demographic metadata varied by source and participant and was provided uncurated.

Each collaborating institution followed its own protocols to collect whole blood in K2EDTA tubes. For TCRbeta analysis, collaborators shipped samples in one of three forms: frozen whole blood, isolated PBMCs, or DNA extracted from either of those sample types. The CDR3 numbers 16 residues from cysteine through phenylalanine. Only the CDR3 region is kept as DNA, spanning 48 bases read in frame from base 1. The junction carries 8 bases between V and J, which are trimmed by 2 bases and 0 bases respectively. The germline V gene provides CDR1 MNHEY and CDR2 SVGAGI. TCRbeta CDR3 regions were amplified from genomic DNA using the immunoSEQ Assay, a bias-controlled multiplex PCR. The source study handled its data this way. Nucleated cell counts per sample were estimated from amplification of reference gene primers within the assay. To quantify the absolute abundance of each unique TCRbeta CDR3 rearrangement, sequence reads were collapsed and filtered. Productive Simpson clonality was computed per sample as the square root of Simpson's diversity index over productive rearrangements. The table comes from immuneACCESS by way of TCRdb, which keeps in-frame sequences with V and J called. Part of the clones is missing from these tables; in studies checked, under half for an unresolved V gene and the rest for unknown reasons. That table furnishes V, J and clone size, whereas the DNA furnished D and trimming. The sample data list about 140,000 clones, and about 82% of these were observed just once. Less than 3% of the sample goes to the ten largest clones.

A word on this clone: The antigen it binds to is not known. Per-base qualities were not stored, and no clone one base away is much larger.

The rearrangement combines TRBV6-5 with TRBJ1-6, with the D gene uncertain. The sequencing sample was made of peripheral blood. The sequence was obtained from a man between 50 and 59 years old with acute or convalescent COVID-19. The CDR3 region: CASSYSRGSYNSPLHF. Read as DNA, the sequence is TGTGCCAGCAGTTACAGCCGGGGCTCCTATAATTCACCCCTCCACTTT.